The source of this TCR beta chain is a study of molecular identifiers for immune sequencing clone quantification. This CDR3 is built from 20 residues. V shed 4 bases, J shed 7 bases, and the junction held 16 bases outside the gene matches. CDR1 and CDR2 from the germline V gene are MNHEY and SVGEGT. This clonotype was found many times. The bulk TCR libraries were made with methods described before and with listed TCR primers. TCRdb passed the PCR reads through MiXCR, listing each CDR3 protein once. The table lists 65,000 to 70,000 distinct CDR3 sequences, 15% to 20% of them singletons. Sequenced sample: naive CD8+ T cells from blood, with Jurkat cell RNA spiked in. The subset: FACS-sorted CD8+CD4-CCR7+CD45RA+ naive T cells. This chain connects TRBV6-2 or TRBV6-3 to TRBJ2-2, with TRBD2 matching 15 bases. This sequence was found in a human donor in good health. Some libraries in this study had Jurkat cell RNA spiked in. The CDR3 is CASSFPGTSGRRMAFGELFF. CDR3 bases: TGTGCCAGCAGTTTCCCCGGGACTAGCGGGAGGAGAATGGCTTTCGGGGAGCTGTTTTTT.